This TCR beta chain is from a study of T cell responses to AZD1222 COVID-19 vaccine. CDR3 length: 14 residues. Trimming shortened V by 11 bases and J by 7 bases, and 18 bases separated the two germline ends. The V gene's germline CDR1 is SGHTA and CDR2 FQGNSA. Assay used: immunoSEQ multiplex PCR; TCRdb lists only in-frame clones, some missing. The sample lists tens of thousands of clones; about 90% were seen once. Notes on the study in general: The sample set comprised mostly white British donors with more females, and clonal diversity was possibly underestimated.

This clone was observed a few times. What it binds is not known. The rearrangement uses TRBV7-2 and TRBJ1-6, with D perhaps TRBD1 (5 bases). Source: peripheral blood, taken on day 0 of AZD1222 vaccination. This TCR was recovered from an adult in good health. CDR3 coding DNA: TGTGCCGAACGGGGGGGATCCATAAATTCACCCCTCCACTTT. The encoded protein is CAERGGSINSPLHF.